Sequencing of this T cell receptor (beta chain) was carried out in a study of blood T cell repertoires in COVID-19. Whole-study context: The cDNA or gDNA used as material had been derived from T cells, B-cell-depleted T cells, or PBMCs.

From germline, CDR1 is ENHRY and CDR2 SYGVKD. V lost 2 bases and J 0 bases, leaving 11 bases between the germline ends. The CDR3 is 16 residues long. Sequencing was performed with immunoSEQ multiplex PCR; in TCRdb, only in-frame clones are kept and a portion is missing. The sample has just under 150,000 clones, approximately 90% seen once. This TCR was recovered from a woman aged 45-65 years with acute or convalescent COVID-19. This chain joins TRBV10-3 and TRBJ1-3, with D uncertain. Sample: peripheral blood. Here the CDR3 reads CAISEERLSSGNTIYF. The CDR3 nucleotides read TGTGCCATCAGTGAGGAGCGGCTGAGCTCTGGAAACACCATATATTTT.